The present entry profiles one T cell receptor (beta chain) with its context. V was pared by 4 bases and J by 1 base, with 13 bases between. The CDR3 runs 16 residues. CDR1 and CDR2 from the germline V gene are LGHNA and YNFKEQ. This specimen comes from a study of blood T cell repertoires in COVID-19. Study as a whole: Samples came from the United States, Italy and Spain, spanning acute and convalescent COVID-19.

The protocol was immunoSEQ multiplex PCR, while the TCRdb copy is restricted to in-frame clones and leaves out a portion. The table records 200,000 to 250,000 clones, 65% to 85% of them present only once. Patients at the Seattle site were enrolled during active infection and followed longitudinally. The receptor comes from a woman aged 30 to 39 with COVID-19, enrolled during active disease. The sample comprised peripheral blood. The chain carries TRBV4-2 and TRBJ2-2; D is possibly TRBD2 (5 bases). DNA for the CDR3: TGTGCCAGCAGCCCCCCGGAGGCGAGGAACACCGGGGAGCTGTTTTTT. It translates to CASSPPEARNTGELFF.